These 4 T cell receptor beta chains originate from one sample sequenced in a study of blood T cell repertoires in COVID-19. TCRdb keeps only in-frame clones here, not all; method: immunoSEQ multiplex PCR. This table holds about 300,000 clones, 75% to 90% found once. Specimen: peripheral blood. These receptors came from a man aged 18 to 29 with active or convalescent COVID-19.

The genes are TRBV7-8 and TRBJ1-2, with unresolved D. Germline-derived CDR1 and CDR2 are SGHVS and FQNEAQ. This CDR3 comprises 13 residues. V was clipped by 1 base and J by 13 bases, with 16 bases between them. CDR3 in amino acids: CASSLVVNSGSTF. In nucleotides, the CDR3 is TGTGCCAGCAGCTTAGTGGTGAATAGTGGTAGCACCTTC.

V gene TRBV29-1 combines with J gene TRBJ1-2; the D is unclear. Per germline, CDR1 SQVTM and CDR2 ANQGSEA. V lost 8 bases and J lost 0, with 19 bases in between. The CDR3 has 15 residues. CDR3 DNA sequence: TGCAGCACCAGCCCGGGGTCTTCCTCTAACTATGGCTACACCTTC. As protein: CSTSPGSSSNYGYTF.

The V gene is TRBV10-1, the J gene TRBJ2-2, with D maybe TRBD2 (7 bases). The CDR3 spans 18 residues. V was trimmed by 5 bases and J by 0 bases, leaving 19 bases between them. CDR1 WNHNN and CDR2 SYGVQD come from the germline V gene (reference sequence). The CDR3 DNA reads TGCGCCAGCAGTTCTCAAAGGGGGGGATTCGCGAACACCGGGGAGCTGTTTTTT. Its protein product is CASSSQRGGFANTGELFF.

The chain carries TRBV25-1 and TRBJ2-3, with unresolved D. CDR1 is MGHDK, CDR2 SYGVNS, per germline. Trimming removed 6 bases at V and 2 bases at J, with 9 bases between. The CDR3 is 13 residues long. The DNA for the CDR3 is TGTGCCAGCAGCAAAGAGAACACAGATACGCAGTATTTT. This codes for CASSKENTDTQYF.